This T cell receptor beta chain was obtained from a study of radiation and T cells in renal cell carcinoma. This CDR3 spans 13 amino acids. The germline V gene has CDR1 SGHTA and CDR2 FQGNSA. Trimming took 0 bases from V and 5 from J, leaving 4 bases between them. Clones were sequenced by immunoSEQ multiplex PCR, and TCRdb holds only the in-frame ones, with some missing. The sample includes 130,000 to 150,000 clones, about 88% of them seen just once. As to time point: blood 4 weeks post-SBRT, at nephrectomy. Described treatment: 15 Gy SBRT to primary tumor, nephrectomy 4 weeks later. Nephrectomy followed 15 Gy stereotactic body radiation by 4 weeks. Clear cell pathology was present in this patient's renal cell carcinoma.

This specimen was blood, taken from a patient whose treatment included radiotherapy and nephrectomy. The clonotype comes from a woman aged 45 to 65 with renal cell carcinoma. This chain links TRBV7-2 with TRBJ1-4, with D uncertain. The CDR3 reads CASSLAPNEKLFF. DNA of the CDR3: TGTGCCAGCAGCTTAGCTCCAAATGAAAAACTGTTTTTT.